The 26 T cell receptor beta chains given below trace back to one sample, sequenced in a study of Graves' ophthalmopathy and Graves' hyperthyroidism. RNA transcripts provided the template for amplifying TCR beta CDR3 regions. HTBI primers served in a first-round RT-PCR, which a second-round multiplex PCR followed. Via MiXCR, TCRdb re-called the multiplex PCR reads, giving one row per CDR3 protein. The sample records around 520,000 distinct CDR3 sequences, 35% to 40% being singletons. The sequenced sample consisted of peripheral blood or thyroid tissue (not recorded which). These receptors all come from an adult man with Graves' hyperthyroidism.

The V call is TRBV10-3, the J call TRBJ2-2; TRBD1 matches at 8 bases. CDR3 length: 12 amino acids. The germline V gene encodes CDR1 ENHRY and CDR2 SYGVKD. V was clipped by 10 bases and J by 5 bases; unmatched bases: 3. The CDR3 DNA follows: TGTGCCACCCGGACAGGGACCGGGGAGCTGTTTTTT. It codes for CATRTGTGELFF.

There are many counts of this clonotype. V is TRBV7-9 and J is TRBJ1-2; TRBD1 might be the D (6 bases). Between the trimmed V and J ends, which lost 5 bases and 7 bases, there was a span of 17 bases. This CDR3 contains 14 residues. Germline CDR1 is SEHNR and CDR2 is FQNEAQ (reference sequence). CDR3 in amino acids: CASSPRGGTFGYTF. The DNA for the CDR3 is TGTGCCAGCAGCCCGAGGGGGGGGACATTTGGCTACACCTTC.

The table lists this clonotype with many counts. Germline and junction disagree at one end, which may indicate a read error. The gene calls are TRBV24-1 and TRBJ2-7, with unresolved D. CDR1 is KGHDR, CDR2 SFDVKD, per germline. This CDR3 contains 11 residues. CDR3 residues: CNGEVLSEQYF. The CDR3 nucleotides read TGCAATGGAGAGGTGCTGTCCGAGCAGTACTTC.

The CDR3 protein is CASSLSPDGEKLFF. In DNA, the CDR3 is TGTGCCAGCAGTTTAAGCCCGGACGGTGAAAAACTGTTTTTT. The chain uses TRBV12-3 or TRBV12-4 and TRBJ1-4, with D unresolved. Trimming removed 2 bases from V and 7 bases from J, with 11 bases in between. This CDR3 is built from 14 residues.

As to this clonotype: This is likely an artifact of a read error, given a far larger clone one base away. The chain couples TRBV7-2 to TRBJ1-5; D not resolved. The ends were cut back, 3 bases at V and 6 bases at J, with 12 bases in the middle. Germline CDR1 SGHTA, CDR2 FQGNSA. The CDR3 sequence is 14 residues long. As DNA, the CDR3 is TGTGCCAGCAGCTTGGGAGGGTTGAGTCAGCCCCAGCATTTT. Encoded protein: CASSLGGLSQPQHF.

The rearrangement uses TRBV7-2 and TRBJ1-2; 8 nucleotides line up with TRBD1. The CDR3 covers 14 residues. With 11 bases clipped from V and 2 bases from J, the junction kept 10 bases outside the gene matches. Germline CDR1 is SGHTA and CDR2 is FQGNSA. This chain's CDR3 is CAWKRQGSNYGYTF. The DNA of the CDR3 is TGTGCCTGGAAAAGACAGGGGTCAAACTATGGCTACACCTTC. Looking up the rest from reference TRBV7-2 and TRBJ1-2 gives the full variable domain: GAGVSQSPSNKVTEKGKDVELRCDPISGHTALYWYRQSLGQGLEFLIYFQGNSAPDKSGLPSDRFSAERTGGSVSTLTIQRTQQEDSAVYLCAWKRQGSNYGYTFGSGTRLTVV.

The J gene is TRBJ2-1, the V gene TRBV20-1; 10 bases map to TRBD2. V trimming: 1 base; J trimming: 4 bases; junction bases outside the gene matches: 4. CDR1 DFQATT and CDR2 SNEGSKA come from the germline V gene (reference sequence). The CDR3 has 15 residues. CDR3 loop: CSARGSSGGYNEQFF. As DNA, the CDR3 is TGCAGTGCTAGAGGCAGTAGCGGGGGGTACAATGAGCAGTTCTTC.

The rearrangement uses TRBV15 and TRBJ2-1; TRBD1 matches 10 bases. The V and J ends lost 6 bases and 1 base, in that order; junction bases with no gene match: 3. Germline V gene lookup returns CDR1 LNHNV and CDR2 YYDKDF (reference sequence). This CDR3 has 15 residues. CDR3 amino acids: CATRRDRGSYNEQFF. In DNA form, the CDR3 reads TGTGCCACCAGACGGGACAGGGGATCCTACAATGAGCAGTTCTTC.

The V gene is TRBV2, the J gene TRBJ2-3; 10 bases are shared with TRBD2. V lost 6 bases and J lost 4; bases outside the gene matches: 10. The CDR3 covers 16 residues. CDR1 SNHLY and CDR2 FYNNEI come from the germline V gene. CDR3 bases: TGTGCCAGCAGCCCGCCGGGACTAGCGTTGGCAGATACGCAGTATTTT. Encoded protein: CASSPPGLALADTQYF.

This clonotype was seen repeatedly, ten times or more. This chain links TRBV19 with TRBJ2-7; 8 positions agree with TRBD2. CDR1 is LNHDA, CDR2 SQIVND, per germline (reference sequence). The CDR3 length is 14 residues. Trimming cost V 3 bases and J 2 bases; bases outside gene matches: 3. DNA of the CDR3: TGTGCCAGTAGTATGGCAGCGGGGGCCTACGAGCAGTACTTC. Translation gives CASSMAAGAYEQYF.

V is TRBV10-1 and J is TRBJ2-7; tentative D call: TRBD1 (6 bases). Germline lookup yields CDR1 WNHNN and CDR2 SYGVQD (reference sequence). The germline V and J ends were trimmed by 5 bases and 3 bases, with 14 bases remaining between them. The CDR3 totals 14 residues. The DNA of the CDR3 is TGCGCCAGCAGTTCGACAGGTGCGGGCTACGAGCAGTACTTC. The encoded protein is CASSSTGAGYEQYF.

The rearrangement links TRBV7-6 to TRBJ2-5; 7 bases align to TRBD2. The closer fit of TRBJ2-1 to the DNA end suggests the J call may be wrong. Germline V CDR1 and CDR2: SGHVS, FNYEAQ. This CDR3 is 15 amino acids long. DNA for the CDR3: TGTGCCAGCAACACCCCCAAGCGGGACGGGGGTGAGCAGTTCTTC. Translating it yields CASNTPKRDGGEQFF.

This clonotype has a count of ten or more. The chain is built from TRBV20-1 and TRBJ1-2; D gene uncertain. Looked up from germline, CDR1 is DFQATT and CDR2 is SNEGSKA (reference sequence). The CDR3 is 12 amino acids. The ends were cut back, 0 bases at V and 6 bases at J, with 8 bases in the middle. CDR3 residues: CSARDRADGYTF. The CDR3 region has the DNA TGCAGTGCTAGAGATCGGGCAGATGGCTACACCTTC.

This clonotype appeared once. Sequence at one end of the junction differs from germline and may be a read error. This chain joins TRBV25-1 and TRBJ1-1; D is ambiguous. CDR1 MGHDK and CDR2 SYGVNS come from the germline V gene. This CDR3 spans 15 amino acids. The DNA for the CDR3 is TGTGCCAGCAGTGCTAGTATCCCCCTGAACCCTGAAGCTTTCTTT. Translation gives CASSASIPLNPEAFF.

This clonotype showed up just a few times. This chain joins TRBV18 and TRBJ2-5; D perhaps matches TRBD1 (6 bases). CDR3 length equals 15 residues. Trimming took off 2 bases at V and 4 bases at J, with 14 bases between the two ends. The germline CDR1 and CDR2 sequences are KGHSH and LQKENI. The DNA of the CDR3 is TGTGCCAGCTCACCAAACCAAGGCAGGGGAGAGACCCAGTACTTC. It is translated as CASSPNQGRGETQYF.

This clonotype has a handful of counts. The rearrangement joins TRBV29-1 to TRBJ1-2; 8 bases are shared with TRBD1. CDR1 and CDR2 from the germline V gene are SQVTM and ANQGSEA. This CDR3 is built from 15 residues. V was clipped by 4 bases and J by 5 bases; unmatched bases: 12. The CDR3 region has the DNA TGCAGCGTTGCTCTTGGACAGGGTTTGTCGTATGGCTACACCTTC. This translates into CSVALGQGLSYGYTF.

This sequence joins TRBV6-5 and TRBJ2-7, with TRBD2 matching 9 bases. The V and J ends lost 5 bases and 3 bases, in that order; junction bases with no gene match: 14. The CDR3 consists of 17 residues. CDR1 is MNHEY and CDR2 is SVGAGI in the germline V gene. Here the CDR3 reads CASSRPSSGSRGYEQYF. The CDR3 coding sequence is TGTGCCAGCAGTAGACCAAGTAGCGGGAGTAGGGGCTACGAGCAGTACTTC.

The V gene is TRBV19, the J gene TRBJ2-7, with D hard to call. CDR1 and CDR2 from the germline V gene are LNHDA and SQIVND (reference sequence). Deletions cut 3 bases from V and 4 bases from J, with 16 bases between. This CDR3 comprises 15 residues. As DNA, the CDR3 is TGTGCCAGTAGTATGCTGCCACCGTACACGTACGAGCAGTACTTC. Its protein product is CASSMLPPYTYEQYF.

Worth noting for this clonotype: An end of the junction does not agree with germline; a read error may underlie this. This chain joins TRBV9 and TRBJ2-7; D gene uncertain. The CDR3 has 13 amino acids. Germline V gene data show CDR1 as SGDLS and CDR2 as YYNGEE. The CDR3 loop is CASSPHSSYEQCF. DNA of the CDR3: TGTGCCAGCAGCCCCCACTCATCCTACGAGCAGTGCTTC.

This clonotype was recorded at least ten times. The CDR3 region is CASSLDSPNTGELFF. CDR3 in DNA: TGCGCCAGCAGCTTGGACAGCCCGAACACCGGGGAGCTGTTTTTT. J is TRBJ2-2 and V is TRBV5-1; D remains unclear. The CDR3 totals 15 residues. V lost 0 bases to trimming and J lost 0 bases, with 6 bases between them. CDR1 and CDR2 (germline): SGHRS, YFSETQ.

This chain uses TRBV4-2 with TRBJ2-7; 12 nucleotides line up with TRBD1. CDR3 size: 15 residues. With 3 bases clipped from V and 7 bases from J, the junction kept 7 bases outside the gene matches. Germline CDR1 reads LGHNA; CDR2 reads YNFKEQ. The CDR3 nucleotides are TGTGCCAGCAGCCAGGGACAGGGGGCATCGAGTGAGCAGTACTTC. Translating gives CASSQGQGASSEQYF.

The rearrangement joins TRBV29-1 to TRBJ2-4; unclear D gene. The germline V and J ends were trimmed by 3 bases and 3 bases, with 3 bases remaining between them. The V gene's germline CDR1 is SQVTM and CDR2 ANQGSEA. The CDR3 is 11 amino acids. The CDR3 spells CSVDGKNIQYF. CDR3 nucleotides: TGCAGCGTTGACGGCAAAAACATTCAGTACTTC. The full variable domain, rest sourced from reference TRBV29-1 and TRBJ2-4, is SAVISQKPSRDICQRGTSLTIQCQVDSQVTMMFWYRQQPGQSLTLIATANQGSEATYESGFVIDKFPISRPNLTFSTLTVSNMSPEDSSIYLCSVDGKNIQYFGAGTRLSVL.

The chain carries TRBV29-1 and TRBJ2-7, with D possibly being TRBD1 (6 bases). V was trimmed by 2 bases and J by 4 bases, leaving 15 bases between them. Per the germline V gene, CDR1 is SQVTM and CDR2 is ANQGSEA. The CDR3 runs to 14 residues. The CDR3 nucleotides are TGCAGCGTTGAAAGGGGGACATCCCTATACGAGCAGTACTTC. Its protein is CSVERGTSLYEQYF.

This clonotype was counted many times. The chain carries TRBV7-9 and TRBJ2-5, with D possibly matching TRBD1 (5 bases). V dropped 5 bases and J dropped 1 base, with 8 bases sitting between them. The germline CDR1 and CDR2 sequences are SEHNR and FQNEAQ (reference sequence). The CDR3 totals 13 residues. The CDR3 coding sequence is TGTGCCAGCAGCAAGGACATCCAAGAGACCCAGTACTTC. This codes for CASSKDIQETQYF.

This clonotype was seen many times. The J gene is TRBJ1-5, the V gene TRBV24-1, with a tentative D call TRBD1 (5 bases). The CDR3 is 14 residues long. CDR1 and CDR2 (germline): KGHDR, SFDVKD. The CDR3 is CAIPGDSKNQPQHF. CDR3 sequence (DNA): TGTGCTATACCCGGGGACTCCAAAAATCAGCCCCAGCATTTT.

The rearrangement joins TRBV12-5 to TRBJ1-1; TRBD1 matches 9 bases. Germline CDR1 reads LGHNT; CDR2 reads FRNRAP. The CDR3 runs 14 residues. CDR3 bases: TGTGCCGGCACCGGGACAGGGAGGGGCACTGAAGCTTTCTTT. This gives the protein CAGTGTGRGTEAFF.